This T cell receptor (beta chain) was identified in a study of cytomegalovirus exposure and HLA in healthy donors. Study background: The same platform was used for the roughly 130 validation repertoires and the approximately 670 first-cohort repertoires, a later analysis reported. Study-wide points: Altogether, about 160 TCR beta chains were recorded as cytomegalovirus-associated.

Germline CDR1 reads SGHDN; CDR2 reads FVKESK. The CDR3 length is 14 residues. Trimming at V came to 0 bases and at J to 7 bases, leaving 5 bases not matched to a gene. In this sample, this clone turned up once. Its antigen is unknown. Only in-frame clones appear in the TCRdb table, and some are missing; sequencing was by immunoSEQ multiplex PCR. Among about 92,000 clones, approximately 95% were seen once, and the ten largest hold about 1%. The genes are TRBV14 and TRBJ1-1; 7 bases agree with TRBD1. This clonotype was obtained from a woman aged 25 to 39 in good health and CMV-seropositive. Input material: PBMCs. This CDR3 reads CASSQEIGTVEAFF. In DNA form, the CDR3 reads TGTGCCAGCAGCCAAGAAATTGGGACAGTTGAAGCTTTCTTT.